A selection of T cell receptor beta chains follows, all from one sample in a study of blood T cell repertoires in COVID-19. The protocol was immunoSEQ multiplex PCR, while the TCRdb copy is restricted to in-frame clones and leaves out a portion. The sample includes around 190,000 clones, more than 70% of them seen just once. The sample taken for sequencing was peripheral blood. Receptor source: a man aged 18 to 29 with active or convalescent COVID-19. CDR3s include the opening cysteine and the closing phenylalanine or tryptophan. D genes are given only for firm matches. Rows give clone size only sometimes, using once, few, many, or a class for an expanded clone.

v_call: TRBV9; d_call: TRBD1; clone_size: .; j_call: TRBJ1-2; cdr3_aa: CASSRRTGEDGYTF; cdr3_nt: TGTGCCAGCAGCAGGAGAACAGGGGAGGATGGCTACACCTTC
v_call: TRBV3-1/TRBV3-2; d_call: .; clone_size: .; j_call: TRBJ1-3; cdr3_aa: CASSPDSSGNTIYF; cdr3_nt: TGTGCCAGCAGCCCCGACTCGAGTGGAAACACCATATATTTT
v_call: TRBV11-2; d_call: TRBD1; clone_size: .; j_call: TRBJ1-2; cdr3_aa: CASSPTGGRRPGYTF; cdr3_nt: TGTGCCAGCAGCCCAACAGGGGGAAGGAGACCGGGCTACACCTTC
v_call: TRBV5-8; d_call: .; clone_size: .; j_call: TRBJ1-1; cdr3_aa: CASSFGPNGAFF; cdr3_nt: TGTGCCAGCAGCTTTGGGCCCAACGGCGCTTTCTTT
v_call: TRBV3-1/TRBV3-2; d_call: .; clone_size: .; j_call: TRBJ1-2; cdr3_aa: CASSQHHRDGYTF; cdr3_nt: TGTGCCAGCAGCCAGCACCACAGGGATGGCTACACCTTC
v_call: TRBV18; d_call: TRBD2; clone_size: .; j_call: TRBJ2-1; cdr3_aa: CASSSGTSGTTSEQFF; cdr3_nt: TGTGCCAGCTCATCGGGGACTAGCGGGACGACAAGTGAGCAGTTCTTC
v_call: TRBV5-8; d_call: .; clone_size: .; j_call: TRBJ1-1; cdr3_aa: CASSKRIAFF; cdr3_nt: TGTGCCAGCAGCAAGAGGATAGCTTTCTTT
v_call: TRBV4-1; d_call: .; clone_size: .; j_call: TRBJ1-2; cdr3_aa: CASSLVGGEGYTF; cdr3_nt: TGCGCCAGCAGCCTGGTGGGGGGAGAGGGCTACACCTTC
v_call: TRBV7-2; d_call: .; clone_size: .; j_call: TRBJ1-5; cdr3_aa: CASSPRGGVRNQPQHF; cdr3_nt: TGTGCCAGCAGCCCCCGGGGAGGGGTTCGCAATCAGCCCCAGCATTTT
v_call: TRBV5-1; d_call: .; clone_size: .; j_call: TRBJ1-1; cdr3_aa: CASSRTGIQDTEAFF; cdr3_nt: TGCGCCAGCAGCCGTACCGGGATTCAGGACACTGAAGCTTTCTTT
v_call: TRBV3-1/TRBV3-2; d_call: .; clone_size: .; j_call: TRBJ1-2; cdr3_aa: CASSHSSRGGYTF; cdr3_nt: TGTGCCAGCAGCCATTCATCCAGGGGCGGCTACACCTTC
v_call: TRBV7-2; d_call: .; clone_size: .; j_call: TRBJ2-1; cdr3_aa: CASSFEGYYNEQFF; cdr3_nt: TGTGCCAGCAGCTTCGAGGGTTACTACAATGAGCAGTTCTTC
v_call: TRBV27; d_call: .; clone_size: .; j_call: TRBJ1-1; cdr3_aa: CASSPGQNTEAFF; cdr3_nt: TGTGCCAGCAGCCCGGGACAGAACACTGAAGCTTTCTTT
v_call: TRBV5-1; d_call: TRBD2; clone_size: .; j_call: TRBJ2-1; cdr3_aa: CASSLLAGQNEQFF; cdr3_nt: TGCGCCAGCAGCTTGCTAGCGGGGCAAAATGAGCAGTTCTTC
v_call: TRBV24-1; d_call: .; clone_size: .; j_call: TRBJ2-3; cdr3_aa: CATSERGGLRGDTQYF; cdr3_nt: TGTGCCACCAGTGAACGAGGAGGGCTCCGTGGAGATACGCAGTATTTT
v_call: TRBV4-1; d_call: .; clone_size: .; j_call: TRBJ1-1; cdr3_aa: CASSYPGENTEAFF; cdr3_nt: TGCGCCAGCAGCTACCCAGGGGAGAACACTGAAGCTTTCTTT
v_call: TRBV5-1; d_call: TRBD1; clone_size: .; j_call: TRBJ2-7; cdr3_aa: CASSLEGDRGYEQYF; cdr3_nt: TGCGCCAGCAGCTTGGAGGGGGACAGGGGCTACGAGCAGTACTTC
v_call: TRBV28; d_call: TRBD1; clone_size: .; j_call: TRBJ2-1; cdr3_aa: CASRSSPGQGADNEQFF; cdr3_nt: TGTGCCAGCAGATCATCACCGGGACAGGGGGCCGACAATGAGCAGTTCTTC
v_call: TRBV30; d_call: TRBD1; clone_size: .; j_call: TRBJ1-5; cdr3_aa: CAWAHGQVTNQPQHF; cdr3_nt: TGTGCCTGGGCTCACGGACAGGTTACCAATCAGCCCCAGCATTTT
v_call: TRBV30; d_call: TRBD1; clone_size: .; j_call: TRBJ1-2; cdr3_aa: CACRPGGWDGYTF; cdr3_nt: TGTGCCTGTAGACCAGGGGGTTGGGATGGCTACACCTTC
v_call: TRBV5-1; d_call: TRBD1; clone_size: .; j_call: TRBJ2-7; cdr3_aa: CASSLGRDRYTYEQYF; cdr3_nt: TGCGCCAGCAGCTTGGGTCGGGACAGATATACCTACGAGCAGTACTTC
v_call: TRBV5-4; d_call: .; clone_size: once; j_call: TRBJ1-1; cdr3_aa: CASSLGGFEREAFF; cdr3_nt: TGTGCCAGCAGCTTGGGTGGGTTTGAGCGCGAAGCTTTCTTT
v_call: TRBV15; d_call: TRBD1; clone_size: .; j_call: TRBJ2-1; cdr3_aa: CATSRDLGRGDRGFGEQFF; cdr3_nt: TGTGCCACCAGCAGAGATCTGGGGCGTGGGGACAGGGGATTCGGTGAGCAGTTCTTC
v_call: TRBV3-1/TRBV3-2; d_call: TRBD2; clone_size: .; j_call: TRBJ2-5; cdr3_aa: CASSQEGLPSGGVRETQYF; cdr3_nt: TGTGCCAGCAGCCAAGAGGGTCTTCCTAGCGGGGGGGTTCGGGAGACCCAGTACTTC
v_call: TRBV30; d_call: .; clone_size: .; j_call: TRBJ1-5; cdr3_aa: CAWSITPGMNQPQHF; cdr3_nt: TGTGCCTGGAGTATTACCCCAGGGATGAATCAGCCCCAGCATTTT
v_call: TRBV15; d_call: .; clone_size: .; j_call: TRBJ1-5; cdr3_aa: CATSGEQDSNQPQHF; cdr3_nt: TGTGCCACCAGCGGGGAACAGGACAGCAATCAGCCCCAGCATTTT
v_call: TRBV19; d_call: TRBD1; clone_size: .; j_call: TRBJ1-5; cdr3_aa: CASRGGDRGYDNQPQHF; cdr3_nt: TGTGCCAGTAGGGGGGGAGACAGGGGTTACGACAATCAGCCCCAGCATTTT
v_call: TRBV9; d_call: .; clone_size: .; j_call: TRBJ1-6; cdr3_aa: CAGASGVDSPLHF; cdr3_nt: TGTGCCGGAGCATCCGGGGTCGATTCACCCCTCCACTTT
v_call: TRBV28; d_call: .; clone_size: .; j_call: TRBJ2-7; cdr3_aa: CASSSPGSSYEQYF; cdr3_nt: TGTGCCAGCAGCTCCCCGGGAAGCTCCTACGAGCAGTACTTC
v_call: TRBV5-1; d_call: TRBD2; clone_size: .; j_call: TRBJ2-7; cdr3_aa: CASSFGSGGLYEQYF; cdr3_nt: TGCGCCAGCAGCTTTGGTAGCGGGGGGCTCTACGAGCAGTACTTC
v_call: TRBV13; d_call: .; clone_size: .; j_call: TRBJ2-3; cdr3_aa: CASSPTRGDTQYF; cdr3_nt: TGTGCCAGCAGCCCAACCAGGGGAGATACGCAGTATTTT
v_call: TRBV6-5; d_call: .; clone_size: .; j_call: TRBJ1-1; cdr3_aa: CASCGSNTEAFF; cdr3_nt: TGTGCCAGCTGCGGGTCGAACACTGAAGCTTTCTTT
v_call: TRBV6-5; d_call: TRBD2; clone_size: once; j_call: TRBJ2-2; cdr3_aa: CASSFTGLANTGELFF; cdr3_nt: TGTGCCAGCAGTTTCACGGGACTAGCGAACACCGGGGAGCTGTTTTTT
v_call: TRBV25-1; d_call: .; clone_size: .; j_call: TRBJ1-2; cdr3_aa: CASSEGRNYGYTF; cdr3_nt: TGTGCCAGCAGTGAAGGCAGGAACTATGGCTACACCTTC
v_call: TRBV14; d_call: TRBD1; clone_size: once; j_call: TRBJ2-7; cdr3_aa: CASRPRQGSYEQYF; cdr3_nt: TGTGCCAGCAGGCCCAGACAGGGGTCCTACGAGCAGTACTTC
v_call: TRBV6-6; d_call: .; clone_size: .; j_call: TRBJ1-1; cdr3_aa: CASSLQATGTEAFF; cdr3_nt: TGTGCCAGCAGCCTCCAGGCGACGGGAACTGAAGCTTTCTTT
v_call: TRBV4-1; d_call: TRBD2; clone_size: .; j_call: TRBJ2-3; cdr3_aa: CASSPSSSGSGTDTQYF; cdr3_nt: TGCGCCAGCAGCCCTAGCTCTAGCGGGAGCGGCACAGATACGCAGTATTTT
v_call: TRBV21-1; d_call: .; clone_size: .; j_call: TRBJ2-3; cdr3_aa: CASSVKLAGDTQYF; cdr3_nt: TGTGCCAGCAGCGTAAAACTAGCGGGAGATACGCAGTATTTT
v_call: TRBV5-4; d_call: TRBD1; clone_size: .; j_call: TRBJ2-7; cdr3_aa: CASRPGTGEYYEQYF; cdr3_nt: TGTGCCAGCAGACCGGGGACAGGGGAATACTACGAGCAGTACTTC
v_call: TRBV5-4; d_call: TRBD2; clone_size: .; j_call: TRBJ2-3; cdr3_aa: CASSLPAGGTSATQYF; cdr3_nt: TGTGCCAGCAGCCTCCCGGCGGGGGGAACCTCGGCTACGCAGTATTTT
v_call: TRBV7-9; d_call: TRBD2; clone_size: .; j_call: TRBJ2-1; cdr3_aa: CASSLLAGGNNEQFF; cdr3_nt: TGTGCCAGCAGCTTACTAGCGGGAGGTAACAATGAGCAGTTCTTC
v_call: TRBV7-8; d_call: .; clone_size: .; j_call: TRBJ2-3; cdr3_aa: CASSFVKGLDLERFSTDTQYF; cdr3_nt: TGTGCCAGCAGCTTTGTAAAGGGACTTGACCTAGAACGTTTCAGCACAGATACGCAGTATTTT
v_call: TRBV7-9; d_call: .; clone_size: .; j_call: TRBJ2-7; cdr3_aa: CASSPDTFSYEQYF; cdr3_nt: TGTGCCAGCAGCCCAGACACATTCTCCTACGAGCAGTACTTC
v_call: TRBV4-3; d_call: .; clone_size: .; j_call: TRBJ2-3; cdr3_aa: CASSQAGAVGYRGDTQYF; cdr3_nt: TGCGCCAGCAGCCAAGCAGGGGCCGTCGGGTACCGGGGAGATACGCAGTATTTT
v_call: TRBV2; d_call: TRBD1; clone_size: .; j_call: TRBJ1-1; cdr3_aa: CASSGTGRFTEAFF; cdr3_nt: TGTGCCAGCAGTGGGACAGGGAGATTCACTGAAGCTTTCTTT
v_call: TRBV18; d_call: .; clone_size: .; j_call: TRBJ1-1; cdr3_aa: CASSPSAHRSRTEAFF; cdr3_nt: TGTGCCAGCTCACCATCTGCCCACAGATCAAGGACTGAAGCTTTCTTT
v_call: TRBV14; d_call: .; clone_size: .; j_call: TRBJ2-7; cdr3_aa: CASSQDVIKQYF; cdr3_nt: TGTGCCAGCAGCCAAGATGTTATAAAGCAGTACTTC
v_call: TRBV4-1; d_call: TRBD1; clone_size: .; j_call: TRBJ1-1; cdr3_aa: CASSQVRGHSEAFF; cdr3_nt: TGCGCCAGCAGCCAAGTCAGGGGGCACTCTGAAGCTTTCTTT
v_call: TRBV10-3; d_call: TRBD1; clone_size: .; j_call: TRBJ1-5; cdr3_aa: CAISEGQGIWPQHF; cdr3_nt: TGTGCCATCAGTGAGGGACAGGGGATCTGGCCCCAGCATTTT
v_call: TRBV4-1; d_call: TRBD1; clone_size: .; j_call: TRBJ1-1; cdr3_aa: CASSQEKQGANTEAFF; cdr3_nt: TGCGCCAGCAGCCAGGAGAAACAGGGGGCGAACACTGAAGCTTTCTTT
v_call: TRBV30; d_call: TRBD1; clone_size: .; j_call: TRBJ2-2; cdr3_aa: CAWSLGTGGEFF; cdr3_nt: TGTGCCTGGAGCCTGGGGACAGGGGGCGAGTTTTTT
v_call: TRBV24-1; d_call: .; clone_size: few; j_call: TRBJ2-1; cdr3_aa: CATSDSGTGYNEQFF; cdr3_nt: TGTGCCACCAGTGACTCCGGGACTGGTTACAATGAGCAGTTCTTC
v_call: TRBV7-8; d_call: TRBD1; clone_size: .; j_call: TRBJ1-2; cdr3_aa: CASSSDRGLGKGYTF; cdr3_nt: TGTGCCAGCAGCTCCGACAGGGGGCTGGGGAAAGGCTACACCTTC
v_call: TRBV2; d_call: TRBD1; clone_size: .; j_call: TRBJ1-1; cdr3_aa: CASSTQGGGTEAFF; cdr3_nt: TGTGCCAGCTCTACACAGGGGGGGGGTACTGAAGCTTTCTTT